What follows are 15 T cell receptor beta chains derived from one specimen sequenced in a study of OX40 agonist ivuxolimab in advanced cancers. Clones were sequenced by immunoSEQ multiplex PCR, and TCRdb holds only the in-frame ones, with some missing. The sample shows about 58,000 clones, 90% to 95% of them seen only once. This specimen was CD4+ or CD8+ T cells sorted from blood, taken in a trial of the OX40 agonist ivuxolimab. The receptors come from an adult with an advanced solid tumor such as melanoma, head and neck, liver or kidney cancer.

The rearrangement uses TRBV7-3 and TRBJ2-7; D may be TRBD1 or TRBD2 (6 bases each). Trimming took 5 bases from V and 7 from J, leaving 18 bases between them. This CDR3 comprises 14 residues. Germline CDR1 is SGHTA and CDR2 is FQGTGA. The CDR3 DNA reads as TGTGCCAGCAGCCTGACAGGAGGGGGAGAAGAGCAGTACTTC. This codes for CASSLTGGGEEQYF.

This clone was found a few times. The CDR3 spells CASSLLGAAYEQYF. The CDR3 region has the DNA TGTGCCAGCAGTCTCTTGGGCGCCGCCTACGAGCAGTACTTC. The rearrangement links TRBV2 to TRBJ2-7; D not certain. V shed 5 bases and J shed 2 bases, with 13 bases lying between them. The length of the CDR3 is 14 residues. Germline CDR1 SNHLY, CDR2 FYNNEI.

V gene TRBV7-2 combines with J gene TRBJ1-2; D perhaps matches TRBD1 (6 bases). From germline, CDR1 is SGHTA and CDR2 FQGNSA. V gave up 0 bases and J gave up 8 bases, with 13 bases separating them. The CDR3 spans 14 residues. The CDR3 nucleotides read TGTGCCAGCAGCTTAGCGGGGGCAGGGCAGGGCTACACCTTC. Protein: CASSLAGAGQGYTF.

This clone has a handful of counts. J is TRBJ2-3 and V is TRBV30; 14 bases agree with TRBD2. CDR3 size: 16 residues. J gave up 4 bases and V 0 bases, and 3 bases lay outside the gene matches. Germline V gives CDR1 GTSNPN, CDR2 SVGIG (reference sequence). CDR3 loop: CAWSVGTSGSADTQYF. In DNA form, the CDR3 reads TGTGCCTGGAGTGTCGGGACTAGCGGGAGCGCAGATACGCAGTATTTT.

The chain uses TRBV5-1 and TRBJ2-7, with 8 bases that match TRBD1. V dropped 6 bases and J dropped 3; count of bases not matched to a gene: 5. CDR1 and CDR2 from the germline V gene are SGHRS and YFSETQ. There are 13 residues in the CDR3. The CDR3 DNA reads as TGCGCCAGCACCCTAGGACAGGGCTACGAGCAGTACTTC. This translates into CASTLGQGYEQYF. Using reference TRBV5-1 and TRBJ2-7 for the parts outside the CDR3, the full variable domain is KAGVTQTPRYLIKTRGQQVTLSCSPISGHRSVSWYQQTPGQGLQFLFEYFSETQRNKGNFPGRFSGRQFSNSRSEMNVSTLELGDSALYLCASTLGQGYEQYFGPGTRLTVT.

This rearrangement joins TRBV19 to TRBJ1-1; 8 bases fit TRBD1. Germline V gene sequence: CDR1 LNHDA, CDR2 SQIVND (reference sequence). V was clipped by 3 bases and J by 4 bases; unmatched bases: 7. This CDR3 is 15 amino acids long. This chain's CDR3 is CASSIPDRVGTEAFF. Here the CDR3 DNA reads TGTGCCAGTAGTATCCCGGACAGGGTCGGCACTGAAGCTTTCTTT.

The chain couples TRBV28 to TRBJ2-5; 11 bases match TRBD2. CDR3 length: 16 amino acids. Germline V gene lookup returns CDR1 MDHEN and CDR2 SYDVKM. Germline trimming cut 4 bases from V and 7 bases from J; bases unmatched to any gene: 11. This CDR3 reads CASSSSLAGGWGTQYF. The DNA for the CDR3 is TGTGCCAGCAGTTCGAGCCTAGCGGGAGGTTGGGGGACCCAGTACTTC. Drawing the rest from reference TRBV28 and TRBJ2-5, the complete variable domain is DVKVTQSSRYLVKRTGEKVFLECVQDMDHENMFWYRQDPGLGLRLIYFSYDVKMKEKGDIPEGYSVSREKKERFSLILESASTNQTSMYLCASSSSLAGGWGTQYFGPGTRLLVL.

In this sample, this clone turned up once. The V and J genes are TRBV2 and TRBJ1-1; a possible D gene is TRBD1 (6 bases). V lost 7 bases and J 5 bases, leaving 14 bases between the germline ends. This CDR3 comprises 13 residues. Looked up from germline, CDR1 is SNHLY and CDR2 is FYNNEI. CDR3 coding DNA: TGTGCCAGCAATGGGGCAGGGGTGACTGAAGCTTTCTTT. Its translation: CASNGAGVTEAFF.

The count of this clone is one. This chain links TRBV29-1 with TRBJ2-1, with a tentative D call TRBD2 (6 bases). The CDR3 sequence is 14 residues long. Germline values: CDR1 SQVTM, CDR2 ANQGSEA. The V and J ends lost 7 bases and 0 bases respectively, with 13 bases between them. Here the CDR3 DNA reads TGCAGCGGTTTAGGGACTTTCTCCTACAATGAGCAGTTCTTC. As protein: CSGLGTFSYNEQFF.

The CDR3: CASSDNAYEQYF. The CDR3 DNA follows: TGTGCCAGCAGTGACAACGCTTACGAGCAGTACTTC. The chain joins TRBV25-1 to TRBJ2-7; D remains ambiguous. The ends were cut back, 3 bases at V and 4 bases at J, with 7 bases in the middle. Germline V lookup: CDR1 MGHDK, CDR2 SYGVNS. The CDR3 totals 12 residues.

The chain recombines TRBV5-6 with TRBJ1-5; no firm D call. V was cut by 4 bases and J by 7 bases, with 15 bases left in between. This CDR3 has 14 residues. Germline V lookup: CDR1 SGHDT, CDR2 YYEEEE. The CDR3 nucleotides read TGTGCCAGCAGCCACGGACCGGACGACCAGCCCCAGCATTTT. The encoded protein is CASSHGPDDQPQHF.

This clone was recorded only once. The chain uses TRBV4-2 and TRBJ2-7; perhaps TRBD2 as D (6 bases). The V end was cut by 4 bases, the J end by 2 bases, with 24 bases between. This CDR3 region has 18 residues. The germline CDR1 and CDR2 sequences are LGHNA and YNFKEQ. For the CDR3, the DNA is TGTGCCAGCAGCCCGAACCCAGCTAGTGGGGGGAGAACCTACGAGCAGTACTTC. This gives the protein CASSPNPASGGRTYEQYF.

The CDR3, as DNA: TGCGCCAGCAGCGGGGGACTGCCGCTAATCGATACGCAGTATTTT. This codes for CASSGGLPLIDTQYF. The chain links TRBV4-1 to TRBJ2-3; tentatively, D is TRBD2 (6 bases). The CDR3 loop spans 15 amino acids. V lost 5 bases, J lost 6 bases, and 18 bases lay in between. Looked up from germline, CDR1 is MGHRA and CDR2 is YSYEKL.

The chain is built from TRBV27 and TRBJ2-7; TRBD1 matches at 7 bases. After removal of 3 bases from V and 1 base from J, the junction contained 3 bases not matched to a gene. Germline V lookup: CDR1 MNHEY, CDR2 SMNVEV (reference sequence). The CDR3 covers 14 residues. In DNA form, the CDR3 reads TGTGCCAGCAGTTTTTACAGGGGTTCCTACGAGCAGTACTTC. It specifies CASSFYRGSYEQYF.

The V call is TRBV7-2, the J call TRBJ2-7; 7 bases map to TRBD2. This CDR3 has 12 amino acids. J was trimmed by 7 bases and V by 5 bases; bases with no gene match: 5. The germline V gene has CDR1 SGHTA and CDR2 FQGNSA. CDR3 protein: CASSPLGGEQYF. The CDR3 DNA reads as TGTGCCAGCAGCCCCCTGGGGGGGGAGCAGTACTTC.